Presented here are 10 T cell receptor beta chains from one specimen sequenced in a study of shared clonotypes between healthy human individuals. Profiling relied on immunoSEQ multiplex PCR, and the TCRdb table lists in-frame clones only, not all of them. The data contain some 500,000 clones, 90% to 97% of them singletons. The specimen sequenced was naive CD4+ T cells sorted from blood. Subset noted: CD45RA+ positively selected. The receptors come from a woman in her 30s in good health.

This clone was detected only once. V is TRBV18 and J is TRBJ1-2, with D perhaps TRBD1 (5 bases). CDR3 length: 16 residues. Looked up from germline, CDR1 is KGHSH and CDR2 is LQKENI. Trimming stripped 1 base from V and 8 bases from J, with 20 bases between. Here the CDR3 DNA reads TGTGCCAGCTCACCACGGTGGGACCGGGGTGAAGGGGGCTACACCTTC. Translating gives CASSPRWDRGEGGYTF.

This chain connects TRBV18 to TRBJ1-1; possibly TRBD1 for D (5 bases). V was shortened by 0 bases and J by 0 bases, with 14 bases between the two germline ends. Germline CDR1 is KGHSH and CDR2 is LQKENI. This CDR3 comprises 17 residues. This CDR3 reads CASSPPLSGRMNTEAFF. For the CDR3, the DNA is TGTGCCAGCTCACCACCGTTGTCGGGACGAATGAACACTGAAGCTTTCTTT.

This clone has a single count. The rearrangement links TRBV6-6 to TRBJ2-7, with D maybe TRBD1 (6 bases). V was pared by 5 bases and J by 1 base, with 12 bases between. This CDR3 contains 14 residues. Germline V CDR1 and CDR2: MNHNY, SVGAGI (reference sequence). CDR3 sequence reads: CASSDRSRSYEQYF. The CDR3 DNA is TGTGCCAGCAGTGACAGGAGTAGATCCTACGAGCAGTACTTC.

The rearrangement uses TRBV7-6 and TRBJ1-5; weak D call: TRBD1 (6 bases). The CDR3 length is 16 residues. V gave up 1 base and J gave up 2 bases, with 12 bases separating them. Per the germline V gene, CDR1 is SGHVS and CDR2 is FNYEAQ. CDR3 sequence reads: CASSLGGDIGNQPQHF. The CDR3 region has the DNA TGTGCCAGCAGCTTAGGCGGGGACATAGGCAATCAGCCCCAGCATTTT.

V and J are TRBV10-3 and TRBJ2-3; 8 bases align to TRBD1. Looked up from germline, CDR1 is ENHRY and CDR2 is SYGVKD. Trimming at V came to 7 bases and at J to 4 bases, leaving 10 bases not matched to a gene. CDR3 length equals 15 residues. CDR3 bases: TGTGCCATCACCTTATCGGACAGGGAGGCAGATACGCAGTATTTT. This encodes CAITLSDREADTQYF.

The chain joins TRBV2 to TRBJ1-2, with TRBD1 identical over 11 bases. Germline CDR1 reads SNHLY; CDR2 reads FYNNEI. CDR3 length: 14 residues. Trimming took 7 bases from V and 4 from J; bases not matched to a gene: 5. The CDR3 DNA reads as TGTGCCAGCAACGGACAGGGGGCAGGCTATGGCTACACCTTC. As protein: CASNGQGAGYGYTF.

V usage is TRBV19 and J usage is TRBJ1-1; no clear D gene. Germline V gives CDR1 LNHDA, CDR2 SQIVND (reference sequence). Trimming took 5 bases from V and 6 from J, leaving 10 bases between them. The CDR3 totals 12 residues. The CDR3 DNA sequence: TGTGCCAGTAGTTTCCGGGAAGCTGAAGCTTTCTTT. It encodes CASSFREAEAFF.

This clone is a singleton in its sample. This chain connects TRBV28 to TRBJ2-7, with TRBD1 matching over 7 bases. The germline V gene has CDR1 MDHEN and CDR2 SYDVKM. The CDR3 extends over 15 amino acids. The J segment lost 6 bases and the V segment lost 5 bases, leaving 13 bases of the junction unmatched. The CDR3 bases are TGTGCCAGCAGTCGGGACCCTAATACAGGGGCCGAGCAGTACTTC. Protein: CASSRDPNTGAEQYF. Complete variable domain (other parts from reference TRBV28 and TRBJ2-7): DVKVTQSSRYLVKRTGEKVFLECVQDMDHENMFWYRQDPGLGLRLIYFSYDVKMKEKGDIPEGYSVSREKKERFSLILESASTNQTSMYLCASSRDPNTGAEQYFGPGTRLTVT.

V usage is TRBV28 and J usage is TRBJ2-3; D tentatively fits TRBD1 or TRBD2 (6 bases each). The CDR3 runs 18 residues. V lost 2 bases and J lost 5, with 23 bases in between. Germline lookup yields CDR1 MDHEN and CDR2 SYDVKM. CDR3 nucleotide sequence: TGTGCCAGCAGTTTAGACCCGCTGGGGGGCAGGGCGAAAGATACGCAGTATTTT. Its protein is CASSLDPLGGRAKDTQYF.

The genes are TRBV19 and TRBJ1-2; 8 bases match TRBD1. CDR1 LNHDA and CDR2 SQIVND come from the germline V gene (reference sequence). The CDR3 has 13 amino acids. V dropped 3 bases and J dropped 4; count of bases not matched to a gene: 1. The CDR3 bases are TGTGCCAGTAGTATGGGACAGGCCTATGGCTACACCTTC. Translation gives CASSMGQAYGYTF. The whole variable domain, remainder taken from reference TRBV19 and TRBJ1-2, is DGGITQSPKYLFRKEGQNVTLSCEQNLNHDAMYWYRQDPGQGLRLIYYSQIVNDFQKGDIAEGYSVSREKKESFPLTVTSAQKNPTAFYLCASSMGQAYGYTFGSGTRLTVV.